This T cell receptor beta chain derives from a study of T cell responses to AZD1222 COVID-19 vaccine. Study-level findings and limits: Repertoire collection took place solely once the T cell response had peaked.

Germline loops: CDR1 MNHEY, CDR2 SMNVEV (reference sequence). This CDR3 is built from 14 residues. V was pared by 0 bases and J by 4 bases, with 9 bases between. Points on this clone: Its matching antigen is unknown.

Only in-frame clones appear in the TCRdb table, and some are missing; sequencing was by immunoSEQ multiplex PCR. The table lists more than 110,000 clones, 80% to 95% of them singletons. The V gene is TRBV27, the J gene TRBJ1-1, with D perhaps matching TRBD1 (6 bases). The receptor was derived from an adult in good health. The source material was peripheral blood, sampled on day 0 of AZD1222 vaccination. The chain's CDR3 is CASSLSATGTEAFF. Written as DNA, the CDR3 is TGTGCCAGCAGTTTATCGGCGACAGGCACTGAAGCTTTCTTT.